This TCR beta chain originates from a study of T cell repertoires in cytomegalovirus infection. Across the study: HLA-B-restricted CMV epitopes that are well studied were used alongside recently identified HLA-C-restricted ones. In public TCR beta signatures, there were indications of both CMV infection and matching HLA type. Study-wide findings and caveats: Based on cumulative public TCR beta family frequency, carriers of CMV plus the relevant HLA were identified. Ex vivo responses were dominated by HLA-C-restricted CMV-specific TCR beta clonotypes.

As regards this clonotype: The target antigen is unknown.

TCRdb fed the reads into MiXCR, producing one record per CDR3 protein. Of approximately 30,000 distinct CDR3 sequences in the sample, around 19% were seen once. CDR3 length: 16 amino acids. The ends were cut back, 0 bases at V and 1 base at J, with 12 bases in the middle. Germline V gene lookup returns CDR1 MNHEY and CDR2 SVGEGT. Material: CD8+ T cells from cultured PBMCs, obtained from culture after CMV antigen stimulation. This receptor was obtained from a human donor in good health (CMV status not recorded). Some clones in this sample may be carry-over from other donors' samples. This chain connects TRBV6-2 or TRBV6-3 to TRBJ1-1; D possibly corresponds to TRBD1 (6 bases). The CDR3 DNA reads as TGTGCCAGCAGTTACTCAACACAACAGGGGAACACTGAAGCTTTCTTT. The encoded protein is CASSYSTQQGNTEAFF.